The sequence of this TCR beta chain was determined in a study of T cells in Graves' hyperthyroidism and ophthalmopathy. Turning to the study itself: It was at initial diagnosis, before any treatment, that peripheral blood was collected.

Germline values: CDR1 GTSNPN, CDR2 SVGIG (reference sequence). The CDR3 spans 14 residues. A remark on this clonotype: This could be a read error, since a much larger clone is one nucleotide away.

Amplification yielded TCR beta CDR3 regions, with RNA transcripts as the source. RT-PCR in the first round (using the HTBI primer set) targeted the TCR CDR3. MiXCR, applied by TCRdb to the multiplex PCR reads, yields one record per CDR3 protein. Of fewer than 850,000 distinct CDR3 sequences listed, 17% are singletons. Absence of ophthalmopathy progression within 18 months defined stable Graves' hyperthyroidism. Sequencing was performed on blood. The chain has TRBV30 and TRBJ1-1; the D gene is possibly TRBD1 (5 bases). The clonotype was recovered from a man in his fifties or sixties with Graves' hyperthyroidism. Here the CDR3 reads CAWSPRGMNTEALF. CDR3 nucleotide sequence: TGTGCCTGGAGCCCACGGGGGATGAACACTGAAGCTCTCTTT.